This T cell receptor (beta chain) was captured by sequencing in a study of T cell changes during pregnancy in multiple sclerosis. Trimming left V 2 bases short and J 8 bases short, with 19 bases between. Germline CDR1 and CDR2: SGHNT and YYREEE (reference sequence). The CDR3 totals 15 residues. Profiling relied on immunoSEQ multiplex PCR, and the TCRdb table lists in-frame clones only, not all of them. Among about 60,000 clones listed, roughly 90% were seen once. The input for sequencing was peripheral blood, taken in the first trimester of pregnancy. The chain is built from TRBV5-4 and TRBJ1-2; D is possibly TRBD1 (6 bases). The receptor's source is a female donor with multiple sclerosis, enrolled in a pregnancy study. This CDR3 reads CASSLTQGMSWGYTF. CDR3 bases: TGTGCCAGCAGCTTAACTCAGGGGATGAGCTGGGGCTACACCTTC.